This T cell receptor (beta chain) is from a study of T cell changes during pregnancy in multiple sclerosis. Some clones are missing from TCRdb's copy, which holds only in-frame ones; the method was immunoSEQ multiplex PCR. The top ten clones hold nearly 0.4% of a sample with about 46,000 clones, 80% to 95% of them seen once. Trimming at V came to 4 bases and at J to 2 bases, leaving 7 bases not matched to a gene. Germline lookup yields CDR1 SGHNT and CDR2 YYREEE (reference sequence). The CDR3 loop spans 15 amino acids. This sequence originates from a female donor with multiple sclerosis, enrolled in a pregnancy study. The chain uses TRBV5-4 and TRBJ2-7; 9 bases are a match to TRBD1. The sample in question was CD4+ T cells from peripheral blood mononuclear cells, obtained after pregnancy. CDR3 amino acids: CASSAPGQGAYEQYF. The CDR3 nucleotides read TGTGCCAGCAGCGCGCCGGGACAGGGAGCCTACGAGCAGTACTTC.